This T cell receptor (beta chain) came from a study of blood T cell repertoires in COVID-19. Study-wide context: The samples span acute and convalescent COVID-19 from the United States, Italy and Spain. PBMCs, B-cell-depleted T cells, or T cells provided the cDNA or gDNA that made up the material.

Trimming cost V 4 bases and J 10 bases; bases outside gene matches: 7. The germline CDR1 and CDR2 sequences are SGHDT and YYEEEE. CDR3 length: 13 residues. As originally analysed: Reference gene primer amplification yielded estimated nucleated cell counts. Assay used: immunoSEQ multiplex PCR; TCRdb lists only in-frame clones, some missing. The D gene and trimming were derived from the DNA, and the V and J assignments and clone size from that table. The table has over 200,000 clones, around 80% seen once; the top ten hold over 9.5%. The sequenced material came from peripheral blood. The V gene is TRBV5-6, the J gene TRBJ2-1, with TRBD2 matching 8 bases. The receptor's source is a middle-aged woman with acute or convalescent COVID-19. This CDR3 is CASSLVAGPEQFF. CDR3 in DNA: TGTGCCAGCAGCCTCGTAGCGGGACCCGAGCAGTTCTTC.